This T cell receptor (beta chain) derives from a study of cytomegalovirus exposure and HLA in healthy donors. Study-wide findings and caveats: CMV serostatus was the only immune exposure information that was available. Accounts indicate the classifier identified cytomegalovirus status with strong specificity and sensitivity. Earlier analysis found most TCR beta V segments productive about 87% or about 30% of the time.

The CDR3 consists of 13 residues. The V and J ends lost 7 bases and 6 bases respectively, with 12 bases between them. In germline, CDR1 is MNHNS, CDR2 SASEGT. Use of 60 Vbeta and 13 Jbeta primers characterized the PCR. Sequencing was performed with immunoSEQ multiplex PCR; in TCRdb, only in-frame clones are kept and a portion is missing. This sample has some 120,000 clones; around 81% occur once, and the top ten carry around 1.3%. To note about this clone: Its antigen is unidentified.

This TCR was sampled from a female donor in good health and CMV-seronegative. The chain has TRBV6-1 and TRBJ2-2; D remains ambiguous. Sequences were obtained from PBMCs. CDR3 coding DNA: TGTGCCAGCAATAGTTGGTTATCCGGGGAGCTGTTTTTT. This codes for CASNSWLSGELFF.